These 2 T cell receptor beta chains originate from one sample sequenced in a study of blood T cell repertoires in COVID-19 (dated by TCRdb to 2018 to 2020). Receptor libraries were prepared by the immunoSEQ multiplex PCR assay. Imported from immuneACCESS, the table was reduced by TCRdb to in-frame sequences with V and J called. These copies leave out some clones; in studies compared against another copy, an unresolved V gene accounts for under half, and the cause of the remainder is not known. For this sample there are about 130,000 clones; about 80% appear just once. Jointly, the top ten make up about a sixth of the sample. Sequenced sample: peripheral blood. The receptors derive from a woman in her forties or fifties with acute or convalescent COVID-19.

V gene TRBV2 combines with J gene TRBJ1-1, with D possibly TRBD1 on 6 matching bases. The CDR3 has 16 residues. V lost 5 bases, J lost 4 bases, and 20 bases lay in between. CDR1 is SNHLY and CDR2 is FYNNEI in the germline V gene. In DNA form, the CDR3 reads TGTGCCAGCAGTCCCCCCTCTCAGGGGCTGCCCACTGAAGCTTTCTTT. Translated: CASSPPSQGLPTEAFF.

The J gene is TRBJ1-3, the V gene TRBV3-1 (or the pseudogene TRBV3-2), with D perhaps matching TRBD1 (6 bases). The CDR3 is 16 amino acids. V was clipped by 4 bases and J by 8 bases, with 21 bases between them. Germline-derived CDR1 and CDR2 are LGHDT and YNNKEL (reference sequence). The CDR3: CASSPYLQGVKDTIYF. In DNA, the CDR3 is TGTGCCAGCAGCCCTTATCTACAGGGTGTCAAGGACACCATATATTTT.